The 4 T cell receptor beta chains in this list originate from one sample, sequenced in a study of T cell changes during pregnancy in multiple sclerosis. TCRdb keeps only in-frame clones here, not all; method: immunoSEQ multiplex PCR. Of about 83,000 clones listed, about nine tenths are singletons. Sequencing used PBMCs, obtained in the first trimester of pregnancy. The receptors shown here come from a female donor in good health, serving as a control in a pregnancy study. Some clones in this sample may be carry-over from other donors' samples.

V and J are TRBV7-9 and TRBJ1-1; D might be TRBD1 (6 bases). In germline, CDR1 is SEHNR, CDR2 FQNEAQ (reference sequence). The CDR3 has 14 residues. Trimming pared 3 bases from V and 3 bases from J, leaving 11 bases between. The DNA for the CDR3 is TGTGCCAGCAGCTTGACCGGGACACACACTGAAGCTTTCTTT. Its translation is CASSLTGTHTEAFF. The entire variable domain, with the rest obtained from reference TRBV7-9 and TRBJ1-1, is as follows: DTGVSQNPRHKITKRGQNVTFRCDPISEHNRLYWYRQTLGQGPEFLTYFQNEAQLEKSRLLSDRFSAERPKGSFSTLEIQRTEQGDSAMYLCASSLTGTHTEAFFGQGTRLTVV.

The chain recombines TRBV11-2 with TRBJ1-5; D remains unclear. The CDR3 extends over 13 amino acids. Looked up from germline, CDR1 is SGHAT and CDR2 is FQNNGV. Trimming left V 5 bases short and J 5 bases short, with 10 bases between. The chain's CDR3 is CASSPSLDQPQHF. The CDR3 nucleotides are TGTGCCAGCAGCCCCTCCCTTGATCAGCCCCAGCATTTT.

The rearrangement links TRBV9 to TRBJ2-7; TRBD1 agrees at 9 bases. This CDR3 region has 15 residues. After removal of 4 bases from V and 7 bases from J, the junction contained 12 bases not matched to a gene. Germline V gene data show CDR1 as SGDLS and CDR2 as YYNGEE. CDR3 sequence reads: CASSSRTGASGEQYF. Here the CDR3 DNA reads TGTGCCAGCAGCAGTCGGACAGGGGCCTCGGGGGAGCAGTACTTC.

J is TRBJ2-3 and V is TRBV12-5; possibly TRBD2 for D (6 bases). Per germline, CDR1 LGHNT and CDR2 FRNRAP. CDR3 length equals 16 residues. The V and J ends lost 2 bases and 2 bases respectively, with 14 bases between them. The CDR3 reads CASGLFVGGYTDTQYF. CDR3 bases: TGTGCTAGTGGTTTGTTCGTGGGGGGTTACACAGATACGCAGTATTTT.